Listed here are 23 T cell receptor beta chains from one sample, sequenced in a study of OX40 agonist ivuxolimab in advanced cancers. Here immunoSEQ multiplex PCR was the method, and the copy in TCRdb shows in-frame clones only, minus some. The data hold around 28,000 clones, with roughly 84% observed a single time. Sequenced here: CD4+ or CD8+ T cells sorted from blood, sampled in a trial of the OX40 agonist ivuxolimab. The receptors derive from an adult with an advanced solid tumor such as melanoma, head and neck, liver or kidney cancer.

The chain carries TRBV7-3 and TRBJ2-2; no definite D call. Deletions cut 2 bases from V and 5 bases from J, with 6 bases between. The CDR3 is 13 residues long. Germline CDR1 is SGHTA and CDR2 is FQGTGA. The DNA for the CDR3 is TGTGCCAGCAGCTTACTCGGGACCGGGGAGCTGTTTTTT. The encoded protein is CASSLLGTGELFF. Full variable domain (remainder filled in from reference TRBV7-3 and TRBJ2-2): GAGVSQTPSNKVTEKGKYVELRCDPISGHTALYWYRQSLGQGPEFLIYFQGTGAADDSGLPNDRFFAVRPEGSVSTLKIQRTERGDSAVYLCASSLLGTGELFFGEGSRLTVL.

The J gene is TRBJ1-1, the V gene TRBV2, with D hard to call. There are 13 residues in the CDR3. CDR1 and CDR2 (germline): SNHLY, FYNNEI. Trimming cost V 3 bases and J 5 bases, with 10 bases left between them. CDR3 nucleotide sequence: TGTGCCAGCAGTGAGGTAGGGAGGACTGAAGCTTTCTTT. It codes for CASSEVGRTEAFF.

This chain joins TRBV15 and TRBJ2-5; no reliable D call. Trimming took 3 bases from V and 1 from J, leaving 9 bases between them. CDR1 and CDR2 (germline): LNHNV, YYDKDF (reference sequence). CDR3 length: 14 residues. The DNA of the CDR3 is TGTGCCACCAGCAGTACCAGTCTCCAAGAGACCCAGTACTTC. As protein: CATSSTSLQETQYF.

V usage is TRBV2 and J usage is TRBJ2-2, with D tentatively TRBD1 (5 bases). Trimming removed 6 bases from V and 6 bases from J, with 14 bases in between. The CDR3 extends over 14 amino acids. Germline CDR1 reads SNHLY; CDR2 reads FYNNEI. CDR3 coding DNA: TGTGCCAGCAGGCCGACAGATAGTCCCGGGGAGCTGTTTTTT. This sequence encodes CASRPTDSPGELFF.

This chain links TRBV18 with TRBJ1-5; D is unclear. The ends were cut back, 4 bases at V and 6 bases at J, with 10 bases in the middle. This CDR3 comprises 13 residues. CDR1 and CDR2 (germline): KGHSH, LQKENI. The CDR3, as DNA: TGTGCCAGCTCACGATCGGACGGTCAGCCCCAGCATTTT. Its translation: CASSRSDGQPQHF.

This clone was observed a single time. The chain joins TRBV9 to TRBJ2-7; tentative D call: TRBD2 (6 bases). The germline V and J ends were trimmed by 4 bases and 2 bases, with 16 bases remaining between them. The germline gives CDR1 SGDLS, CDR2 YYNGEE. This CDR3 comprises 15 residues. The CDR3 loop reads CASSPGGVGAYEQYF. CDR3 sequence (DNA): TGTGCCAGCAGCCCAGGAGGGGTAGGGGCCTACGAGCAGTACTTC. Variable domain in full (rest from reference TRBV9 and TRBJ2-7): DSGVTQTPKHLITATGQRVTLRCSPRSGDLSVYWYQQSLDQGLQFLIQYYNGEERAKGNILERFSAQQFPDLHSELNLSSLELGDSALYFCASSPGGVGAYEQYFGPGTRLTVT.

The rearrangement joins TRBV28 to TRBJ2-7, with a possible D match to TRBD1 (6 bases). Trimming took 5 bases from V and 4 from J, leaving 15 bases between them. CDR1 is MDHEN, CDR2 SYDVKM, per germline. The length of the CDR3 is 14 residues. The CDR3 here is CASSRTGQTYEQYF. The CDR3 DNA is TGTGCCAGCAGTCGTACGGGACAAACTTACGAGCAGTACTTC.

This chain connects TRBV6-5 to TRBJ2-7, with D perhaps matching TRBD1 or TRBD2 (5 bases each). The CDR3 sequence is 14 residues long. Germline V gives CDR1 MNHEY, CDR2 SVGAGI. V dropped 6 bases and J dropped 2 bases, with 14 bases sitting between them. CDR3 DNA: TGTGCCAGCAGCCCCCCCGGGGCCCCCTACGAGCAGTACTTC. This sequence encodes CASSPPGAPYEQYF.

This clone has just a few counts. The chain recombines TRBV18 with TRBJ2-7; D possibly corresponds to TRBD1 (6 bases). Germline CDR1 reads KGHSH; CDR2 reads LQKENI. The length of the CDR3 is 14 residues. Between the trimmed V and J ends, which lost 5 bases and 3 bases, there was a span of 14 bases. The CDR3 loop reads CASSAGPGDYEQYF. The CDR3 coding sequence is TGTGCCAGCTCAGCTGGGCCAGGGGACTACGAGCAGTACTTC. The variable domain in full, completed from reference TRBV18 and TRBJ2-7, reads NAGVMQNPRHLVRRRGQEARLRCSPMKGHSHVYWYRQLPEEGLKFMVYLQKENIIDESGMPKERFSAEFPKEGPSILRIQQVVRGDSAAYFCASSAGPGDYEQYFGPGTRLTVT.

The rearrangement uses TRBV27 and TRBJ2-7; 9 nucleotides align to TRBD1. V shed 4 bases and J 5 bases; nucleotides not matched to a gene: 9. From germline, CDR1 is MNHEY and CDR2 SMNVEV (reference sequence). This CDR3 is 15 amino acids long. The CDR3 reads CASSSSQGANNEQYF. Here the CDR3 DNA reads TGTGCCAGCAGTTCATCACAGGGGGCCAACAACGAGCAGTACTTC.

The genes are TRBV7-9 and TRBJ2-7; no reliable D call. The germline gives CDR1 SEHNR, CDR2 FQNEAQ (reference sequence). This CDR3 is built from 16 residues. V was shortened by 4 bases and J by 3 bases, with 19 bases between the two germline ends. The CDR3 is CASSSALTDRNYEQYF. The CDR3 DNA is TGTGCCAGCAGCTCCGCCCTCACCGACCGAAACTACGAGCAGTACTTC.

The chain recombines TRBV7-8 with TRBJ1-1; D gene ambiguous. V was cut by 5 bases and J by 1 base, with 17 bases left in between. The germline CDR1 and CDR2 sequences are SGHVS and FQNEAQ. This CDR3 is 16 amino acids long. CDR3 loop: CASSVGSFEWNTEAFF. The CDR3 bases are TGTGCCAGCAGCGTAGGGTCGTTTGAGTGGAACACTGAAGCTTTCTTT. The variable domain in full, with the rest retrieved from reference TRBV7-8 and TRBJ1-1, is GAGVSQSPRYKVAKRGQDVALRCDPISGHVSLFWYQQALGQGPEFLTYFQNEAQLDKSGLPSDRFFAERPEGSVSTLKIQRTQQEDSAVYLCASSVGSFEWNTEAFFGQGTRLTVV.

V gene TRBV7-9 combines with J gene TRBJ2-5; the D is unclear. This CDR3 comprises 13 residues. V lost 1 base, J lost 4 bases, and 7 bases lay in between. Per germline, CDR1 SEHNR and CDR2 FQNEAQ (reference sequence). CDR3 coding DNA: TGTGCCAGCAGCTTAGACACCCGAGAGACCCAGTACTTC. Translated: CASSLDTRETQYF.

The chain employs TRBV11-2 and TRBJ1-3; D may be TRBD1 (5 bases). Trimming pared 6 bases from V and 2 bases from J, leaving 11 bases between. The germline CDR1 and CDR2 sequences are SGHAT and FQNNGV. The CDR3 runs 14 residues. CDR3 DNA: TGTGCCAGCAGGCTTACAGGTCCTGGAAACACCATATATTTT. Its translation is CASRLTGPGNTIYF.

The DNA for the CDR3 is TGTGCCAGCAGCTTAGGTATTGGAGAGCCCAGCCAAGAGACCCAGTACTTC. Its protein product is CASSLGIGEPSQETQYF. J is TRBJ2-5 and V is TRBV11-3; D unresolved. CDR1 and CDR2 (germline): SGHNT, YENEEA. With 1 base removed from V and 1 base from J, the gap between germline ends came to 16 bases. CDR3 length: 17 amino acids. The full variable domain, with the rest looked up from reference TRBV11-3 and TRBJ2-5, is EAGVVQSPRYKIIEKKQPVAFWCNPISGHNTLYWYLQNLGQGPELLIRYENEEAVDDSQLPKDRFSAERLKGVDSTLKIQPAELGDSAVYLCASSLGIGEPSQETQYFGPGTRLLVL.

This chain links TRBV27 with TRBJ1-5, with unresolved D. This CDR3 is 15 amino acids long. The V and J ends lost 5 bases and 2 bases respectively, with 13 bases between them. From germline, CDR1 is MNHEY and CDR2 SMNVEV (reference sequence). The CDR3 DNA sequence: TGTGCCAGCAGTCTCGGGATAAGAGGCAATCAGCCCCAGCATTTT. Translating gives CASSLGIRGNQPQHF.

The chain employs TRBV13 and TRBJ2-5, with D perhaps TRBD1 (6 bases). CDR1 PRHDT and CDR2 FYEKMQ come from the germline V gene (reference sequence). This CDR3 has 15 amino acids. Trimming left V 5 bases short and J 0 bases short, with 13 bases between. This CDR3 reads CASSTRTVHQETQYF. In DNA, the CDR3 is TGTGCCAGCAGCACCAGGACAGTGCACCAAGAGACCCAGTACTTC.

The chain combines TRBV4-3 with TRBJ2-7; no definite D call. Germline CDR1 is LGHNA and CDR2 is YSLEER. The CDR3 has 14 amino acids. Trimming took 0 bases from V and 3 from J, leaving 9 bases between them. The CDR3 here is CASSQETESYEQYF. DNA for the CDR3: TGCGCCAGCAGCCAAGAGACGGAGAGCTACGAGCAGTACTTC.

The V and J genes are TRBV7-8 and TRBJ2-1, with TRBD2 matching over 13 bases. CDR1 is SGHVS and CDR2 is FQNEAQ in the germline V gene. There are 16 residues in the CDR3. V was pared by 4 bases and J by 5 bases, with 5 bases of the junction left unmatched. CDR3 in amino acids: CASSSSGTSGDNEQFF. CDR3 nucleotide sequence: TGTGCCAGCAGCTCATCTGGGACTAGCGGGGACAATGAGCAGTTCTTC.

The chain uses TRBV28 and TRBJ2-7, with 9 bases fitting TRBD1. This CDR3 is built from 15 residues. Looked up from germline, CDR1 is MDHEN and CDR2 is SYDVKM. The trim removed 7 bases at V and 0 bases at J, leaving 7 bases unmatched. DNA of the CDR3: TGTGCCAGCATGGGACAGGGAATCTCCTCCTACGAGCAGTACTTC. This gives the protein CASMGQGISSYEQYF.

The chain is built from TRBV19 and TRBJ2-7; D may be TRBD2 (7 bases). Trimming took 7 bases from V and 4 from J, leaving 17 bases between them. This CDR3 region has 14 residues. The germline gives CDR1 LNHDA, CDR2 SQIVND (reference sequence). The CDR3 DNA sequence: TGTGCCAGTAAAGGAGGGGGAGGGAGTTACGAGCAGTACTTC. The encoded protein is CASKGGGGSYEQYF.

The chain joins TRBV27 to TRBJ2-3, with D perhaps TRBD1 or TRBD2 (5 bases each). CDR3 length equals 16 residues. V was shortened by 8 bases and J by 7 bases, with 25 bases between the two germline ends. CDR1 is MNHEY, CDR2 SMNVEV, per germline (reference sequence). In nucleotides, the CDR3 is TGTGCCAGCGGATCAAGGGACCGCCCGGCACCGTATACGCAGTATTTT. Protein product: CASGSRDRPAPYTQYF.

The V and J genes are TRBV15 and TRBJ2-5, with D perhaps matching TRBD2 (5 bases). Germline CDR1 LNHNV, CDR2 YYDKDF (reference sequence). V dropped 0 bases and J dropped 6 bases, with 11 bases sitting between them. The CDR3 consists of 14 residues. The CDR3: CATSREGAAQTQYF. CDR3 coding DNA: TGTGCCACCAGCAGAGAGGGAGCAGCCCAGACCCAGTACTTC.